This T cell receptor beta chain originates from a study of blood T cell repertoires in COVID-19. Overall study context: Acute-phase and convalescent COVID-19 samples originated in the United States, Italy and Spain. The analysed material was cDNA or gDNA that came from T cells, B-cell-depleted T cells, or PBMCs.

The CDR3 is 16 amino acids. Trimming removed 1 base at V and 0 bases at J, with 13 bases between. Germline loops: CDR1 LNHNV, CDR2 YYDKDF (reference sequence). As originally analysed: Reference gene primer amplification yielded estimated nucleated cell counts. TCRdb keeps only in-frame clones here, not all; method: immunoSEQ multiplex PCR. V and J calls and clone size come straight from that table; D and trimming were deduced from the DNA. This sample has approximately 190,000 clones, with approximately 84% found just once. The sequence was obtained from a human donor with acute or convalescent COVID-19. The donor label of this sample is uncertain. The sample taken for sequencing was peripheral blood. V gene TRBV15 combines with J gene TRBJ2-7, with D maybe TRBD1 (6 bases). CDR3 amino acids: CATSRAQGTSSYEQYF. The CDR3 nucleotides are TGTGCCACCAGCAGAGCTCAGGGGACCAGCTCCTACGAGCAGTACTTC.